A selection of T cell receptor beta chains follows, all from one sample in a study of T-cell memory formation after mild COVID-19. Each CDR3 protein gets one entry after TCRdb re-called the 5' RACE reads with MiXCR. The sample lists around 530,000 distinct CDR3 sequences; about 20% were seen once. Source material: PBMCs or a T cell subset sorted from them (not recorded which). These receptors came from an adult woman who had mild COVID-19 (a few samples of this study predate the infection). Cell type and time point are not known. The CDR3 runs from the conserved cysteine through the conserved F or W. The D gene is left open where the match is weak. Some rows mark clone size as missing; the rest say once, few, many or name a class of expanded clone.

clone_size,v_call,j_call,d_call,cdr3_nt,cdr3_aa
few,TRBV5-1,TRBJ2-1,TRBD2,TGCGCCAGCAGCAATAGCGGGGGGTCCCAAAGATGGAATGAGCAGTTCTTC,CASSNSGGSQRWNEQFF
once,TRBV12-3/TRBV12-4,TRBJ1-2,TRBD1,TGTGCCAGCAGACGGACAGGGGATAACTATGGCTACACCTTC,CASRRTGDNYGYTF
few,TRBV24-1,TRBJ2-5,TRBD1,TGTGCCACCAGTGACCCCGGGACAGGGCAAGGGGAGACCCAGTACTTC,CATSDPGTGQGETQYF
.,TRBV20-1,TRBJ1-2,.,TGCAGTGCTAGAGATCCGCGGTTCGGCGGCTATGGCTACACCTTC,CSARDPRFGGYGYTF
few,TRBV7-2,TRBJ1-1,.,TGTGCCAGCAGCTTAACAGGCCTTGAAGCTTTCTTT,CASSLTGLEAFF
.,TRBV9,TRBJ2-3,.,TGTGCCAGTTCTAGTTTCCTGACAGATACGCAGTATTTT,CASSSFLTDTQYF
few,TRBV6-1,TRBJ1-5,.,TGTGCCAGCAGTGAAGACACAGCAAGGCGTCTCGATCAGCCCCAGCATTTT,CASSEDTARRLDQPQHF
.,TRBV30,TRBJ2-7,TRBD1,TGTGCCGCCACAAGACAGGGGATAAACGAGCAGTACTTC,CAATRQGINEQYF
.,TRBV11-2,TRBJ2-1,.,TGTGCCAGCAGCGCAGGCCCGGGGAATGAGCAGTTCTTC,CASSAGPGNEQFF
.,TRBV6-1,TRBJ2-2,TRBD1,TGTGCCAGCAGTGGACGACAGGGTTTGGTAACCGGGGAGCTGTTTTTT,CASSGRQGLVTGELFF
.,TRBV9,TRBJ1-2,.,TGTGCCAGCAGCGTAGGCGGGGAGCGGGAGACGGTGCTCTATGGCTACACCTTC,CASSVGGERETVLYGYTF
few,TRBV11-3,TRBJ2-7,.,TGTGCCAGCAGCAGAGGGGACGCCTACGAGCAGTACTTC,CASSRGDAYEQYF
.,TRBV4-1,TRBJ2-1,.,TGCGCCAGCAGCCAGCCGACTAGCAGGGGGCCCAATGAGCAGTTCTTC,CASSQPTSRGPNEQFF
.,TRBV5-6,TRBJ2-3,.,TGTGCCAGCAGCTCGGACGGACAAAGAGATACGCAGTATTTT,CASSSDGQRDTQYF
few,TRBV20-1,TRBJ2-3,TRBD1,TGCAGTGCTAACCTACAGGGGACAGATACGCAGTATTTT,CSANLQGTDTQYF
.,TRBV5-1,TRBJ2-5,TRBD2,TGCGCCAGCAGCTCAGCGGGAGTAAGCGGAGAGACCCAGTACTTC,CASSSAGVSGETQYF
many,TRBV25-1,TRBJ1-1,.,TGTGCCAGCAGTGGGGTGTACGGATATGGCACTGAAGCTTTCTTT,CASSGVYGYGTEAFF
.,TRBV7-3,TRBJ2-3,TRBD2,TGTGCCAGCAGCGCAAGCCTCGCCAGGGCGGGGGGCACAGATACGCAGTATTTT,CASSASLARAGGTDTQYF
.,TRBV2,TRBJ1-1,.,TGTGCCAGCAGTGAAAGGGGAACTGGGAACACTGAAGCTTTCTTT,CASSERGTGNTEAFF
many,TRBV10-3,TRBJ2-7,TRBD2,TGTGCCATCGGTTGGGAGGGCTTATCCTACGAGCAGTACTTC,CAIGWEGLSYEQYF
few,TRBV11-1,TRBJ1-1,.,TGTGCCAGCAGCCCCCCGGTTCGGGGCTCAAACACTGAAGCTTTCTTT,CASSPPVRGSNTEAFF
.,TRBV3-1,TRBJ2-2,TRBD2,TGTGCCAGCAGCCAAGCTCGGCTAGCGGGGAACACCGGGGAGCTGTTTTTT,CASSQARLAGNTGELFF
.,TRBV2,TRBJ2-1,TRBD1,TGTGCCAGCAGACGGACAGGGGGCTACAATGAGCAGTTCTTC,CASRRTGGYNEQFF
few,TRBV5-1,TRBJ2-3,.,TGCGCCAGCAGCTTGAGCTTGGGGCTAGCCGGCACAGATACGCAGTATTTT,CASSLSLGLAGTDTQYF
many,TRBV24-1,TRBJ2-1,.,TGTGCCACCCGTCGGGGGGCGGGAAATGAGCAGTTCTTC,CATRRGAGNEQFF
few,TRBV5-1,TRBJ1-1,.,TGCGCCAGCAGCCCGTCACCAGGGGACCTTTTTGAAGCTTTCTTT,CASSPSPGDLFEAFF
.,TRBV10-3,TRBJ2-4,TRBD2,TGTGCCATCAGTGAGCCACTTGCTAGCGGGAGTCGCAAGAGCATTCAGTACTTC,CAISEPLASGSRKSIQYF
few,TRBV7-8,TRBJ2-3,.,TGTGCCAGCAGTCTCGGACGGACATCGGATACGCAGTATTTT,CASSLGRTSDTQYF
.,TRBV6-2/TRBV6-3,TRBJ2-1,.,TGTGCCAGCAGTTACTCGAAGTTAGGGGCGGGAACATTAAACAATGAGCAGTTCTTC,CASSYSKLGAGTLNNEQFF
few,TRBV11-3,TRBJ1-5,.,TGTGCCAGCAGATTAGATAGCAATCAGCCCCAGCATTTT,CASRLDSNQPQHF
.,TRBV12-3/TRBV12-4,TRBJ1-2,TRBD1,TGTGCCAGCAGGGGACAGGGGGCGGGCTATGGCTACACCTTC,CASRGQGAGYGYTF
many,TRBV7-2,TRBJ2-4,.,TGTGCCAGCAGCCCAGAGGTAGCCAAAAACATTCAGTACTTC,CASSPEVAKNIQYF
once,TRBV5-5,TRBJ2-5,TRBD2,TGTGCCAGCAGCTCTTCTAGCGGCGTGGAGACCCAGTACTTC,CASSSSSGVETQYF
.,TRBV5-1,TRBJ1-6,TRBD1,TGCGCCAGCAGGGATCCAGGGGGCCCCTATAATTCACCCCTCCACTTT,CASRDPGGPYNSPLHF
.,TRBV3-1,TRBJ2-2,.,TGTGCCAGCAGCCAAGCCTCTCAGGCCGGGGAGCTGTTTTTT,CASSQASQAGELFF
.,TRBV7-8,TRBJ2-1,.,TGTGCCAGTGGGCGGGGTAGGAACAATGAGCAGTTCTTC,CASGRGRNNEQFF
.,TRBV20-1,TRBJ2-1,TRBD2,TGCAGTGCGAGACTAGCGGGAGCATTCTACAATGAGCAGTTCTTC,CSARLAGAFYNEQFF
many,TRBV11-2,TRBJ2-2,.,TGTGCCAGCTTTATGGGCGGGGCGTCCGCCGGGGAGCTGTTTTTT,CASFMGGASAGELFF
.,TRBV20-1,TRBJ1-2,TRBD1,TGCAGTGAGACGACAGGGTCCTATGGCTACACCTTC,CSETTGSYGYTF
many,TRBV5-1,TRBJ1-2,TRBD1,TGCGCCAGCAGCTTGTCCCAGGGGGATGCAAAAGGCTACACCTTC,CASSLSQGDAKGYTF
many,TRBV7-9,TRBJ1-1,.,TGTGCCAGCAGCTTACTGGACAGGAACACTGAAGCTTTCTTT,CASSLLDRNTEAFF
few,TRBV12-3/TRBV12-4,TRBJ1-1,TRBD1,TGTGCCAGCAGTCCCTTACTCGGACAGGGAAACACTGAAGCTTTCTTT,CASSPLLGQGNTEAFF
.,TRBV19,TRBJ2-2,TRBD2,TGTGCCAGTAGTACCTCGGGGGGCACCGGGGAGCTGTTTTTT,CASSTSGGTGELFF
.,TRBV15,TRBJ1-5,.,TGTAGCAATCAGCCCCAGCATTTT,CSNQPQHF
few,TRBV7-9,TRBJ2-2,TRBD2,TGTGCCAGCAGACTCAAGCGGGGGGGCCCCGGGGAGCTGTTTTTT,CASRLKRGGPGELFF
.,TRBV11-1,TRBJ2-7,.,TGTGCCAGCAGCCAATTCGGTGACTGGGAGCAGTACTTC,CASSQFGDWEQYF
few,TRBV20-1,TRBJ2-3,TRBD1,TGCAGTGCTAGAGACCGCAGACAGGGGACTAGCACAGATACGCAGTATTTT,CSARDRRQGTSTDTQYF
few,TRBV5-1,TRBJ2-7,.,TGCGCCAGCAGCGGCGAAGACTACGAGCAGTACTTC,CASSGEDYEQYF
.,TRBV29-1,TRBJ2-7,.,TGCAGCGTTGAAATAGTCTACGAGCAGTACTTC,CSVEIVYEQYF
once,TRBV7-3,TRBJ2-3,TRBD2,TGTGCCAGCAGCTTAATTGGGTGGGGCGGGAGAGGGAGCACAGATACGCAGTATTTT,CASSLIGWGGRGSTDTQYF
.,TRBV11-1,TRBJ1-1,TRBD1,TGTGCCAGCAGCTTGGGACAGGGCGGAGTTGAAGCTTTCTTT,CASSLGQGGVEAFF
.,TRBV5-1,TRBJ1-1,.,TGCGCCAGCAGCGCCCCGGTCGGGGAGGAGAACACTGAAGCTTTCTTT,CASSAPVGEENTEAFF
.,TRBV6-5,TRBJ2-2,TRBD2,TGTGCCAGCAGTTACCGGGGACTAGCGGACACCGGGGAGCTGTTTTTT,CASSYRGLADTGELFF
.,TRBV12-3/TRBV12-4,TRBJ1-1,.,TGTGCCAGCATGCCAGGGCCTGGAAACACTGAAGCTTTCTTT,CASMPGPGNTEAFF